This entry concerns a single T cell receptor beta chain. Compared with germline, one end of the junction differs, possibly owing to a read error. Per the original data handling: How many nucleated cells were present was estimated from reference gene primer amplification. Sequenced by immunoSEQ multiplex PCR; TCRdb stores in-frame clones only, minus some. The DNA gave D and trimming, while V, J and clone size come from that table. This sample has fewer than 70,000 clones, with around 91% found just once. This sample was taken from a study of blood T cell repertoires in COVID-19. Study details: Sources were T cells, B-cell-depleted T cells, or PBMCs; the material itself was cDNA or gDNA.

This TCR derives from a man aged 50 to 60 with acute or convalescent COVID-19. The sample comprised peripheral blood.

CDR3 sequence reads: CASSLGGSGRAGELFF. DNA for the CDR3: TGTGCCAGCAGCTTAGGCGGTAGCGGGAGGGCCGGCGAGCTGTTTTTT. The genes are TRBV7-2 and TRBJ2-2; 11 positions agree with TRBD2. CDR1 is SGHTA and CDR2 is FQGNSA in the germline V gene. CDR3 size: 16 residues.